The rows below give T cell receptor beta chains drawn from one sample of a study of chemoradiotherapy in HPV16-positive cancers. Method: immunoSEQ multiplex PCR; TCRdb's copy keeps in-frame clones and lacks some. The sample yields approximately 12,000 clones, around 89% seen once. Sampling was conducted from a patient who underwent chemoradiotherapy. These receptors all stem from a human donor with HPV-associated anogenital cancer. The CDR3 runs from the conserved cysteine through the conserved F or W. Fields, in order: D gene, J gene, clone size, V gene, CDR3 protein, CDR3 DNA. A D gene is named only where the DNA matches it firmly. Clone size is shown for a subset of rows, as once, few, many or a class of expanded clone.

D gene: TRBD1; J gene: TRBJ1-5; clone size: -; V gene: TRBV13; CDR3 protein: CASSLTGGRNQPQHF; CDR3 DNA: TGTGCCAGCAGCTTAACAGGGGGCAGGAATCAGCCCCAGCATTTT
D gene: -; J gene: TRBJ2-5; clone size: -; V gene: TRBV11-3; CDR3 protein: CASRAMETQYF; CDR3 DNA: TGTGCCAGCAGAGCTATGGAGACCCAGTACTTC
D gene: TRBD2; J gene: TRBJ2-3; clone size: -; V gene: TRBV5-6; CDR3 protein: CASSFWREAYTDTQYF; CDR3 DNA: TGTGCCAGCAGCTTTTGGCGGGAGGCCTACACAGATACGCAGTATTTT
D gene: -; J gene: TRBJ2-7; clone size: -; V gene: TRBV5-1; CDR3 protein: CASSLGGTSSEQYF; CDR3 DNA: TGCGCCAGCAGCTTGGGGGGAACTAGCAGCGAGCAGTACTTC
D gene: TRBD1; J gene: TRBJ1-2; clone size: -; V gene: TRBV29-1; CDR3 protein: CSVGVQGARGYTF; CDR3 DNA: TGCAGCGTGGGGGTACAGGGGGCTAGGGGCTACACCTTC
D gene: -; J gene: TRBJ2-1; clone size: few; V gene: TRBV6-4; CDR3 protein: CASSDSRESYNEQFF; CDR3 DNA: TGTGCCAGCAGTGACTCGAGGGAATCCTACAATGAGCAGTTCTTC
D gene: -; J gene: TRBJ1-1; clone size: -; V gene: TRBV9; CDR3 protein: CASGQVRNTEAFF; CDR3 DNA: TGTGCCAGCGGTCAAGTAAGAAACACTGAAGCTTTCTTT
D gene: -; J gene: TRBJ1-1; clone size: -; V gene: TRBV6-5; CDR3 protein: CASSQMNTEAFF; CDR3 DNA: TGTGCCAGCAGCCAGATGAACACTGAAGCTTTCTTT
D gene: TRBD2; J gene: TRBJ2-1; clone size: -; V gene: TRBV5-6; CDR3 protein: CASSPLSGRALNEQFF; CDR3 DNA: TGTGCCAGCAGCCCTCTCAGCGGGAGGGCCCTCAATGAGCAGTTCTTC
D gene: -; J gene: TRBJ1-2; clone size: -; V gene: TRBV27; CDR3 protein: CASSYGGFYTF; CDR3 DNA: TGTGCCAGCAGTTACGGGGGGTTCTACACCTTC
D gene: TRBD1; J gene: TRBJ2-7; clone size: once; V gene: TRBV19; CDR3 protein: CASSIVVSGQANTYEQYF; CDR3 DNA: TGTGCCAGTAGTATAGTAGTATCTGGACAGGCCAATACCTACGAGCAGTACTTC
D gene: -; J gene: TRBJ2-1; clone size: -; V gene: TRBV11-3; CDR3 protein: CASSLDLESVYNEQFF; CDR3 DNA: TGCGCCAGCAGCTTAGACCTGGAAAGTGTCTACAATGAGCAGTTCTTC
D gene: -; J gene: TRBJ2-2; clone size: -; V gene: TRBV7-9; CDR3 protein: CASSLDLSETGELFF; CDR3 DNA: TGTGCCAGCAGCTTAGACCTGTCGGAGACCGGGGAGCTGTTTTTT
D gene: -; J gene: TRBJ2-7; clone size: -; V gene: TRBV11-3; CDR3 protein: CASSLDRDEQYF; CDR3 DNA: TGTGCCAGCAGCTTAGACAGGGACGAGCAGTACTTC
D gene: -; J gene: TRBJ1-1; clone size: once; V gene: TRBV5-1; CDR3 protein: CASSFANTEAFF; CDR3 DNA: TGCGCCAGCAGCTTCGCGAACACTGAAGCTTTCTTT
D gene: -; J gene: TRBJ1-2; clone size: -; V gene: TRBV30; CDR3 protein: CAWSVPDNYGYTF; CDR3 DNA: TGTGCCTGGAGTGTACCAGATAACTATGGCTACACCTTC
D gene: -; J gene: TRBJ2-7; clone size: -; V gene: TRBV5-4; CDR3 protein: CASSPLDFRANEQYF; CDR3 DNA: TGTGCCAGCAGCCCGCTGGACTTCAGGGCCAACGAGCAGTACTTC
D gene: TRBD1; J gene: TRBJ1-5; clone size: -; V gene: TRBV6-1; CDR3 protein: CASKPGTASNQPQHF; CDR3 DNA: TGTGCCAGCAAGCCCGGGACAGCTAGCAATCAGCCCCAGCATTTT
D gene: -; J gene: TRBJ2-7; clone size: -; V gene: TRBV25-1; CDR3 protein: CASSPPPSSYEQYF; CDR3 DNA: TGTGCCAGCAGTCCTCCACCGAGCTCCTACGAGCAGTACTTC
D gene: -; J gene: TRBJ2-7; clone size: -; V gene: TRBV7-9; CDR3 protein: CASSFEVTYEQYF; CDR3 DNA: TGTGCCAGCAGCTTCGAGGTAACCTACGAGCAGTACTTC
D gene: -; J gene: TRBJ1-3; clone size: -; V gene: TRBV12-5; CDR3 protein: CASGSGNGNTIYF; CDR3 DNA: TGTGCTAGTGGTTCCGGCAACGGAAACACCATATATTTT
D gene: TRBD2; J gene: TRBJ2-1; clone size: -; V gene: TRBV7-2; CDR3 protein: CASSFSGGGEQFF; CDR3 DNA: TGTGCCAGCAGCTTTAGCGGGGGCGGTGAGCAGTTCTTC
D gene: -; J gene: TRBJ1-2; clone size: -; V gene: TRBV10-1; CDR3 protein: CASTRKTYGYTF; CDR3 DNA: TGCGCCAGCACGCGAAAGACCTATGGCTACACCTTC
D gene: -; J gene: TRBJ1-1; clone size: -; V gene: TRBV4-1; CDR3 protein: CASSQVGAWVEAFF; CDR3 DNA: TGCGCCAGCAGCCAAGTCGGGGCGTGGGTTGAAGCTTTCTTT
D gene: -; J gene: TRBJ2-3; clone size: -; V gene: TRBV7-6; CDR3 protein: CASSLKSRTGVPDTQYF; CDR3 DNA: TGTGCCAGCAGCTTAAAATCACGGACCGGAGTCCCAGATACGCAGTATTTT
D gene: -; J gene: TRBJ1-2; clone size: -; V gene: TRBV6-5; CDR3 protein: CATVTGGGGYTF; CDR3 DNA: TGTGCCACGGTCACAGGAGGTGGTGGCTACACCTTC
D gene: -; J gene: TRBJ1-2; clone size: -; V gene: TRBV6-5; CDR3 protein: CASSRGSGYGYTF; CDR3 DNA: TGTGCCAGCAGCCGAGGGTCGGGCTATGGCTACACCTTC
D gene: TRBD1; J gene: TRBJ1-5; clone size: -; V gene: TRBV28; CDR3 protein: CASRDPWTGGWGNQPQHF; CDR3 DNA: TGTGCCAGCAGAGACCCCTGGACAGGGGGCTGGGGCAATCAGCCCCAGCATTTT
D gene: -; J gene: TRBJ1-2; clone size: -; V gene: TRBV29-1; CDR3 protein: CSVVSFAGADGYTF; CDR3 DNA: TGCAGCGTTGTATCGTTCGCAGGGGCGGATGGCTACACCTTC
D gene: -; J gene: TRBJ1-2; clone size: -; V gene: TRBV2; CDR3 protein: CASSETGGDDYGYTF; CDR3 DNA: TGTGCCAGCAGTGAAACTGGGGGCGACGACTATGGCTACACCTTC
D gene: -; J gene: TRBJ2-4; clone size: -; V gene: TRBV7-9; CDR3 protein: CAGLAKNIQYF; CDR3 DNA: TGTGCGGGTCTAGCCAAAAACATTCAGTACTTC
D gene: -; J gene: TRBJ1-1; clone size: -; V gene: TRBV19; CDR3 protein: CASSITGRNMNTEAFF; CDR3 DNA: TGTGCCAGTAGTATAACTGGGCGGAACATGAACACTGAAGCTTTCTTT
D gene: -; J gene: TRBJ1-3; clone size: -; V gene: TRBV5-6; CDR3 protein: CASSLVETGSGNTIYF; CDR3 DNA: TGTGCCAGCAGCTTAGTGGAAACAGGCTCTGGAAACACCATATATTTT
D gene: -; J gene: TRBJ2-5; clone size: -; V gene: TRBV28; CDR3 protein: CASSLIGLQETQYF; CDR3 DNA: TGTGCCAGCAGTTTAATAGGCCTCCAAGAGACCCAGTACTTC
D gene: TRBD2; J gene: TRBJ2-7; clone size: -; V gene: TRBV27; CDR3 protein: CASMGLAGGAGYEQYF; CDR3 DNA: TGTGCCAGCATGGGACTAGCGGGGGGAGCGGGCTACGAGCAGTACTTC
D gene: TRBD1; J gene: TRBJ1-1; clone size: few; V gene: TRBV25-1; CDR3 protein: CASSPRRGQTEAFF; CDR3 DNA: TGTGCCAGCAGTCCGAGGAGGGGGCAGACTGAAGCTTTCTTT
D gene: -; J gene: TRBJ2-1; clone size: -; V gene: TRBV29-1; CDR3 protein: CSMTKSGSQFF; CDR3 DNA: TGCAGCATGACGAAAAGCGGCTCTCAGTTCTTC
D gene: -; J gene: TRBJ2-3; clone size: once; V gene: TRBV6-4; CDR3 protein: CASSANLRDTQYF; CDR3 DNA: TGTGCCAGCAGTGCGAACTTGAGGGATACGCAGTATTTT
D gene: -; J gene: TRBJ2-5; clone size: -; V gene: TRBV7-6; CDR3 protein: CASSLMGETQYF; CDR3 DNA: TGTGCCAGCAGCTTAATGGGGGAGACCCAGTACTTC